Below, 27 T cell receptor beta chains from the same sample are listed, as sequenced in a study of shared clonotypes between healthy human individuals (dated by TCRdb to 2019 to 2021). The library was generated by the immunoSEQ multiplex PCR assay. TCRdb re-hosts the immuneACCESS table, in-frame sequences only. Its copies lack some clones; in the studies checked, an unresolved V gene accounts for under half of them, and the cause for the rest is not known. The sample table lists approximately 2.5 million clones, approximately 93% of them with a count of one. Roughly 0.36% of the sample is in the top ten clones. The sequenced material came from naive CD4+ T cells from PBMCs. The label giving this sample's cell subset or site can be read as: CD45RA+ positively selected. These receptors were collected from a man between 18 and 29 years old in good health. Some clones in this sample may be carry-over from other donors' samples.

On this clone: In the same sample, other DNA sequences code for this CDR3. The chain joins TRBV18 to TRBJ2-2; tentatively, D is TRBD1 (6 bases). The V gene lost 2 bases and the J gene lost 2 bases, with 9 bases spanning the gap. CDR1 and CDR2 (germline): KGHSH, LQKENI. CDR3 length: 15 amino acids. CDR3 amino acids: CASSPRTANTGELFF. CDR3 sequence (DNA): TGTGCCAGCTCACCAAGGACAGCCAACACCGGGGAGCTGTTTTTT.

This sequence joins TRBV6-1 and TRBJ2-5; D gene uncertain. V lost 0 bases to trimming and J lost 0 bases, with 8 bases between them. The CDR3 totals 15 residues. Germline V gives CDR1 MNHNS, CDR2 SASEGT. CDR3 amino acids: CASSEAFRNQETQYF. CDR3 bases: TGTGCCAGCAGTGAAGCATTCCGGAACCAAGAGACCCAGTACTTC.

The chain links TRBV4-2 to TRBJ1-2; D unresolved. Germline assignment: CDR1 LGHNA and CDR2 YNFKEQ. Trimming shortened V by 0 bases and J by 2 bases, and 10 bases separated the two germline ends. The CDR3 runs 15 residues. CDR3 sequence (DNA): TGTGCCAGCAGCCAAGATCTCGGCAGAAACTATGGCTACACCTTC. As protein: CASSQDLGRNYGYTF.

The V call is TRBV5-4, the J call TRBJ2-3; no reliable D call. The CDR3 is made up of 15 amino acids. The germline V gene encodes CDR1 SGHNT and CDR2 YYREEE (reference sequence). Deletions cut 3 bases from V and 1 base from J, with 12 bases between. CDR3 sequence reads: CASSSLLIGTDTQYF. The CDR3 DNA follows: TGTGCCAGCAGCTCCCTCTTGATTGGCACAGATACGCAGTATTTT.

The CDR3 reads CASSWEDFGTQYF. In nucleotides, the CDR3 is TGTGCCAGCAGCTGGGAGGATTTTGGTACGCAGTATTTT. The V call is TRBV11-2, the J call TRBJ2-3; D might be TRBD2 (6 bases). The CDR3 covers 13 residues. Germline values: CDR1 SGHAT, CDR2 FQNNGV. V lost 4 bases, J lost 8 bases, and 13 bases lay in between.

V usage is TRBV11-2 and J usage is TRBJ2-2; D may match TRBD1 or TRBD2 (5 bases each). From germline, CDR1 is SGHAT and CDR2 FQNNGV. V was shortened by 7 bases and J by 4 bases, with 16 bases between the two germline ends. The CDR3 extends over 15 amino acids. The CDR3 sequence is CASTAQGPGTGELFF. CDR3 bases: TGTGCCAGCACCGCCCAGGGACCGGGCACCGGGGAGCTGTTTTTT.

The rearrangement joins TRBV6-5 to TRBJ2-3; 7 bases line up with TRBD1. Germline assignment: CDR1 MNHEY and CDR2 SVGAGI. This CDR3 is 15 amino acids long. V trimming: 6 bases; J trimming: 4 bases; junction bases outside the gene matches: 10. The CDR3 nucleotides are TGTGCCAGCAGGAGAGCTACAGGGGTGGCAGATACGCAGTATTTT. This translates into CASRRATGVADTQYF.

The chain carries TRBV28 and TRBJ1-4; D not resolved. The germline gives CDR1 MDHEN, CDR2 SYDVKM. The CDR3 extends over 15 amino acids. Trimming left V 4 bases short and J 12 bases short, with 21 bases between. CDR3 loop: CASSSLTEIPVQLFF. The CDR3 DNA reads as TGTGCCAGCAGTTCGCTTACCGAGATCCCGGTCCAACTGTTTTTT.

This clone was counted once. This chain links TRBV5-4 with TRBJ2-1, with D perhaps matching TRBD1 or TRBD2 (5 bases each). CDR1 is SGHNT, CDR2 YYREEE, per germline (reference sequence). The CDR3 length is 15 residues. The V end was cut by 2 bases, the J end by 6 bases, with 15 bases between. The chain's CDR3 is CASSFEGLAANEQFF. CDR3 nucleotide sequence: TGTGCCAGCAGCTTCGAGGGGCTAGCCGCCAATGAGCAGTTCTTC.

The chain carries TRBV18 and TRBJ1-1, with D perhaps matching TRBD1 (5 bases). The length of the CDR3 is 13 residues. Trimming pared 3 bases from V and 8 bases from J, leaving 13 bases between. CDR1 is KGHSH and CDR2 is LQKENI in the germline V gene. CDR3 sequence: CASSPAGRDEAFF. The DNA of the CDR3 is TGTGCCAGCTCACCTGCAGGGAGAGACGAAGCTTTCTTT.

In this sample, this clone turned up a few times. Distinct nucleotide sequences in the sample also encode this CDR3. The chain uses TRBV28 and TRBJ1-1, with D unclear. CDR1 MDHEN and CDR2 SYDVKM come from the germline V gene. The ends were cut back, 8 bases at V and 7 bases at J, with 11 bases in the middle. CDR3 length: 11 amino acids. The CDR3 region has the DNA TGTGCCAGCTCATCGCCGGTTGAAGCTTTCTTT. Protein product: CASSSPVEAFF.

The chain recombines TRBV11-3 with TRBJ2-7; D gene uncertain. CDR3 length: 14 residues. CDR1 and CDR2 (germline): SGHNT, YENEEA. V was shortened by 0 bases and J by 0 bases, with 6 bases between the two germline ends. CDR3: CASSLDGPSYEQYF. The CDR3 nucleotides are TGTGCCAGCAGCTTAGACGGTCCCTCCTACGAGCAGTACTTC.

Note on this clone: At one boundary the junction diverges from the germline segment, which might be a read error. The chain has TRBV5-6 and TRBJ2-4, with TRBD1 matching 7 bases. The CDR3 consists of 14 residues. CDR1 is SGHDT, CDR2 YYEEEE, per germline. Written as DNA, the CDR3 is TGTGCCAGCAGCCGACAGGGCGACGTAACTTGGGGTGACTTC. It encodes CASSRQGDVTWGDF. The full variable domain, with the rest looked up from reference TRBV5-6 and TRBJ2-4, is DAGVTQSPTHLIKTRGQQVTLRCSPKSGHDTVSWYQQALGQGPQFIFQYYEEEERQRGNFPDRFSGHQFPNYSSELNVNALLLGDSALYLCASSRQGDVTWGDFGAGTRLSVL.

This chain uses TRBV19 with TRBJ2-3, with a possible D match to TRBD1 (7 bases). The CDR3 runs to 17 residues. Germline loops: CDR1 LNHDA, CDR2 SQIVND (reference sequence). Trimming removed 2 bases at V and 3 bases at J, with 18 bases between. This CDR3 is CASSISAGGGWTDTQYF. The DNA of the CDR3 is TGTGCCAGTAGTATATCCGCTGGAGGGGGCTGGACAGATACGCAGTATTTT.

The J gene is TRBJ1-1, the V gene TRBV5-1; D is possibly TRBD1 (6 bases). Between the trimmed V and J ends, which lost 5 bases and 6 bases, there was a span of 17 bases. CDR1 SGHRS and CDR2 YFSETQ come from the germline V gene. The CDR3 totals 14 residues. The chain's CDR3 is CASRNTGRNAEAFF. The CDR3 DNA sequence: TGCGCCAGCAGGAATACAGGGAGAAACGCTGAAGCTTTCTTT.

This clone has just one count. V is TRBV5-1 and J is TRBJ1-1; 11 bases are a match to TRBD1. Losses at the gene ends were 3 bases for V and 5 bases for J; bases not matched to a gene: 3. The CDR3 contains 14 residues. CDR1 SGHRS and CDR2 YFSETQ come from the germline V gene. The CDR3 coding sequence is TGCGCCAGCAGCTCGGACAGGGGGCAGACTGAAGCTTTCTTT. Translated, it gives CASSSDRGQTEAFF.

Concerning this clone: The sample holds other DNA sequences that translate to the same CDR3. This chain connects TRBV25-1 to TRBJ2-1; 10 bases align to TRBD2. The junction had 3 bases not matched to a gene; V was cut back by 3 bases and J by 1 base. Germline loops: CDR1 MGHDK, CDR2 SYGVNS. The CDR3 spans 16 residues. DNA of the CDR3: TGTGCCAGCAGTGAGTCTAGCGGGGGTTCCTACAATGAGCAGTTCTTC. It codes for CASSESSGGSYNEQFF.

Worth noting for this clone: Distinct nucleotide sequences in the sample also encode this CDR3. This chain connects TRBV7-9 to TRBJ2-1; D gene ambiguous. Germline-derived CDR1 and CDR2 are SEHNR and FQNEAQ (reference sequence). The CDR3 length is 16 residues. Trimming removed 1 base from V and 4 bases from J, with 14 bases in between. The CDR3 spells CASSLGSGGGYNEQFF. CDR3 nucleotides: TGTGCCAGCAGCTTAGGGTCAGGTGGCGGATACAATGAGCAGTTCTTC. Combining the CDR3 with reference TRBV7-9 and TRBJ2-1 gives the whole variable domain DTGVSQNPRHKITKRGQNVTFRCDPISEHNRLYWYRQTLGQGPEFLTYFQNEAQLEKSRLLSDRFSAERPKGSFSTLEIQRTEQGDSAMYLCASSLGSGGGYNEQFFGPGTRLTVL.

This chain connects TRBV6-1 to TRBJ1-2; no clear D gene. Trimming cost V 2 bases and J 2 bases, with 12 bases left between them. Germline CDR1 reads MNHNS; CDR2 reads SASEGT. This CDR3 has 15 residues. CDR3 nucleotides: TGTGCCAGCAGTGAAAGTTACTTTAGGAACTATGGCTACACCTTC. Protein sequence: CASSESYFRNYGYTF.

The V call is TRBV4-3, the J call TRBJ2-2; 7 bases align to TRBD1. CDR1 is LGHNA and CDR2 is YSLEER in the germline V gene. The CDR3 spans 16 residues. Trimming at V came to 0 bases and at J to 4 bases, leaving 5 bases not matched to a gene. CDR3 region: CASSQERTGLTGELFF. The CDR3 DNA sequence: TGCGCCAGCAGCCAAGAAAGGACAGGCCTCACCGGGGAGCTGTTTTTT.

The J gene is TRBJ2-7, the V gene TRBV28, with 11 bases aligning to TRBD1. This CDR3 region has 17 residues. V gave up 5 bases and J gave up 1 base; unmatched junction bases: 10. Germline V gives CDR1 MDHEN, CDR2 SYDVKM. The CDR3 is CASSRTGGASGSYEQYF. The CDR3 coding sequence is TGTGCCAGCAGTCGGACAGGGGGCGCTTCAGGATCCTACGAGCAGTACTTC.

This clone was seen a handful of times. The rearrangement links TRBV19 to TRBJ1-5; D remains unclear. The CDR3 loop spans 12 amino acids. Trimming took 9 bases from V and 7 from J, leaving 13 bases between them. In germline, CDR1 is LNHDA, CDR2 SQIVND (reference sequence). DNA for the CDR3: TGTGCCAGCCGAGGAGGCGCCCAGCCCCAGCATTTT. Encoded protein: CASRGGAQPQHF.

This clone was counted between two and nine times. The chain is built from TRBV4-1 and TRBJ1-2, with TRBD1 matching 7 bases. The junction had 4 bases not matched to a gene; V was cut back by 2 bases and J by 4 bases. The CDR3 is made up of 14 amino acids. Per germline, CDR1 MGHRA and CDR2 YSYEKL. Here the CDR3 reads CASSQMGTVYGYTF. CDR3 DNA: TGCGCCAGCAGCCAAATGGGGACAGTCTATGGCTACACCTTC.

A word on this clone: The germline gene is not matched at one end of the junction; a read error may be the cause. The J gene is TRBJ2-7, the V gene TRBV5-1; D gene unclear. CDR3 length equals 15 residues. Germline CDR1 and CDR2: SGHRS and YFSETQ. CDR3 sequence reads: CASSLGTLYAYERYF. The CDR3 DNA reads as TGCGCCAGCAGCTTGGGGACCCTTTACGCCTACGAGCGGTACTTC.

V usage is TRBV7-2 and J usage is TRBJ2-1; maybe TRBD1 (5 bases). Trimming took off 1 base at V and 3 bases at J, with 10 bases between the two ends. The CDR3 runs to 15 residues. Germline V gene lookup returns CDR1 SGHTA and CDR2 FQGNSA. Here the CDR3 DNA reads TGTGCCAGCAGCTTAGGGGGCAAGCTCTACAATGAGCAGTTCTTC. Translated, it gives CASSLGGKLYNEQFF.

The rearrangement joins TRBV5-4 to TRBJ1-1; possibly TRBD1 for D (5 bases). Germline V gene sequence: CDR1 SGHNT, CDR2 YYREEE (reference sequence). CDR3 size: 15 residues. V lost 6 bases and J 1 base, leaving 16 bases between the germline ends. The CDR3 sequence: CASTLPPGTNTEAFF. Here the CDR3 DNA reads TGTGCCAGCACCCTTCCCCCAGGGACGAACACTGAAGCTTTCTTT.

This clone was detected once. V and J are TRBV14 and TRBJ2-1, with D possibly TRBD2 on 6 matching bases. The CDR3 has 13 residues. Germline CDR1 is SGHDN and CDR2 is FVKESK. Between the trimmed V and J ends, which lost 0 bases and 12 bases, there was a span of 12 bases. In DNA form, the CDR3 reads TGTGCCAGCAGCCAAGATCTGGCGGGATGGCAGTTCTTC. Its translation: CASSQDLAGWQFF.